Shown below are 32 T cell receptor beta chains from a single sample sequenced in a study of blood T cells in healthy people across ages. PCR was performed a second time for about 7 to 12 cycles using a sample-barcoded 5' primer and a J-beta primer mix. TCRdb re-called the 5' RACE reads through MiXCR, storing one row per CDR3 protein. This table has about 780,000 distinct CDR3 sequences, 20% to 30% appearing once. This same sample was also taken into another study, of T cells of mothers and their children.

The sample consisted of blood. These receptor sequences come from a boy under 18 in good health.

V gene TRBV5-6 combines with J gene TRBJ2-4; D is perhaps TRBD1 (5 bases). This CDR3 comprises 16 residues. Germline values: CDR1 SGHDT, CDR2 YYEEEE. V lost 1 base and J lost 1, with 12 bases in between. DNA for the CDR3: TGTGCCAGCAGCTTGCTACAGGATGATGCCAAAAACATTCAGTACTTC. The encoded protein is CASSLLQDDAKNIQYF.

The chain couples TRBV10-3 to TRBJ2-5; 14 bases map to TRBD2. The J call is in doubt because the DNA end fits TRBJ2-7 better. The germline V gene encodes CDR1 ENHRY and CDR2 SYGVKD. This CDR3 spans 15 amino acids. The chain's CDR3 is CATGTSGGFNYEQYF. CDR3 nucleotide sequence: TGTGCCACCGGGACTAGCGGGGGATTCAACTACGAGCAGTACTTC.

This clonotype was observed at least ten times. This chain uses TRBV3-1 with TRBJ1-5; D remains unclear. The CDR3 is made up of 12 amino acids. The V end lost 3 bases, the J end lost 5 bases, and 5 bases lay between the germline ends. In germline, CDR1 is LGHDT, CDR2 YNNKEL (reference sequence). In DNA form, the CDR3 reads TGTGCCAGCAGCCAGAGAGATCAGCCCCAGCATTTT. Residues: CASSQRDQPQHF.

V gene TRBV27 combines with J gene TRBJ2-7; weak D call: TRBD2 (5 bases). Germline loops: CDR1 MNHEY, CDR2 SMNVEV (reference sequence). The CDR3 extends over 14 amino acids. V lost 8 bases and J 1 base, leaving 15 bases between the germline ends. The CDR3 bases are TGTGCCAGCTCCCCGGGCTGGACTTCCTACGAGCAGTACTTC. Translation gives CASSPGWTSYEQYF.

The chain recombines TRBV6-1 with TRBJ2-5; 9 bases agree with TRBD2. The last part of the DNA fits TRBJ2-7 better; the J call may be wrong. From germline, CDR1 is MNHNS and CDR2 SASEGT. This CDR3 comprises 15 residues. CDR3 sequence: CASSEASGGPHEQYF. The CDR3 coding sequence is TGTGCCAGCAGTGAAGCTAGCGGGGGCCCTCACGAGCAGTACTTC.

The rearrangement uses TRBV6-2 or TRBV6-3 and TRBJ2-2; D is possibly TRBD1 or TRBD2 (5 bases each). The germline gives CDR1 MNHEY, CDR2 SVGEGT. V was clipped by 8 bases and J by 5 bases, with 18 bases between them. The CDR3 has 15 residues. CDR3 in DNA: TGTGCCAGCCAACGGGCAGGGACCGGTACCGGGGAGCTGTTTTTT. It codes for CASQRAGTGTGELFF.

This clonotype was observed a handful of times. The V gene is TRBV12-3 or TRBV12-4, the J gene TRBJ2-5; 11 nucleotides match TRBD2. The V segment lost 7 bases and the J segment 3 bases; nucleotides outside the gene matches: 10. The CDR3 is 16 residues long. Here the CDR3 DNA reads TGTGCCAGCACTTTCCCCGGGACTAGCGGCAAAGAGACCCAGTACTTC. This gives the protein CASTFPGTSGKETQYF.

This chain links TRBV20-1 with TRBJ1-6; 7 positions match TRBD1. J was trimmed by 8 bases and V by 5 bases; bases with no gene match: 6. The CDR3 runs to 13 residues. In germline, CDR1 is DFQATT, CDR2 SNEGSKA (reference sequence). CDR3 DNA: TGCAGTGCTCCAGACAGGGTGGATTCACCCCTCCACTTT. As protein: CSAPDRVDSPLHF.

The V gene is TRBV9, the J gene TRBJ2-1; no firm D call. The V and J ends lost 4 bases and 6 bases respectively, with 11 bases between them. The germline gives CDR1 SGDLS, CDR2 YYNGEE. This CDR3 comprises 13 residues. The CDR3 DNA reads TGTGCCAGCAGCTCCAACCCCTTCAATGAGCAGTTCTTC. Protein: CASSSNPFNEQFF.

The rearrangement uses TRBV12-3 or TRBV12-4 and TRBJ2-2, with D perhaps given as TRBD1 or TRBD2 (7 bases each). V dropped 2 bases and J dropped 5 bases, with 12 bases sitting between them. The CDR3 has 15 amino acids. CDR3 bases: TGTGCCAGCAGTTTACAGGGGGGGGGTACCGGGGAGCTGTTTTTT. Its protein product is CASSLQGGGTGELFF.

V usage is TRBV19 and J usage is TRBJ2-4; 8 bases agree with TRBD1. Germline CDR1 is LNHDA and CDR2 is SQIVND (reference sequence). The CDR3 consists of 19 residues. Germline trimming cut 8 bases from V and 0 bases from J; bases unmatched to any gene: 18. The chain's CDR3 is CASAPGTGHNELAKNIQYF. CDR3 DNA: TGTGCCAGTGCCCCCGGGACAGGACACAATGAATTAGCCAAAAACATTCAGTACTTC.

The chain is built from TRBV12-3 or TRBV12-4 and TRBJ2-1, with D possibly matching TRBD2 (6 bases). The V end lost 1 base, the J end lost 0 bases, and 10 bases lay between the germline ends. This CDR3 region has 16 residues. DNA for the CDR3: TGTGCCAGCAGTTTAGGGGACTTAGGCTCCTACAATGAGCAGTTCTTC. It specifies CASSLGDLGSYNEQFF.

The V call is TRBV20-1, the J call TRBJ2-4, with D perhaps matching TRBD2 (7 bases). CDR3 length: 16 amino acids. Trimming took off 5 bases at V and 1 base at J, with 18 bases between the two ends. From germline, CDR1 is DFQATT and CDR2 SNEGSKA (reference sequence). The CDR3 region is CSARTRGGWAKNIQYF. For the CDR3, the DNA is TGCAGTGCTCGAACTAGGGGGGGATGGGCCAAAAACATTCAGTACTTC.

This clonotype was observed at least ten times. The rearrangement links TRBV10-3 to TRBJ1-2; TRBD1 aligns across 9 bases. CDR1 is ENHRY and CDR2 is SYGVKD in the germline V gene. V shed 2 bases and J 4 bases; nucleotides not matched to a gene: 2. CDR3 length: 14 amino acids. In DNA form, the CDR3 reads TGTGCCATCAGTGAGGGACAGGGGAGCTATGGCTACACCTTC. It codes for CAISEGQGSYGYTF.

The genes are TRBV7-9 and TRBJ2-1, with 9 bases aligning to TRBD2. The J segment lost 7 bases and the V segment lost 4 bases, leaving 11 bases of the junction unmatched. The CDR3 covers 16 residues. Germline V gives CDR1 SEHNR, CDR2 FQNEAQ (reference sequence). CDR3 in DNA: TGTGCCAGCAGCTCACCGGGACTAGCCCACCGGAATGAGCAGTTCTTC. Translation: CASSSPGLAHRNEQFF.

The chain joins TRBV28 to TRBJ1-4; perhaps TRBD1 as D (6 bases). In germline, CDR1 is MDHEN, CDR2 SYDVKM. The CDR3 consists of 17 residues. With 5 bases removed from V and 7 bases from J, the gap between germline ends came to 23 bases. The CDR3 DNA reads TGTGCCAGCAGTCTCAATTCTCACAGGGTACGGGGTGAAAAACTGTTTTTT. It translates to CASSLNSHRVRGEKLFF.

The rearrangement uses TRBV13 and TRBJ1-1; the match to TRBD1 covers 9 bases. There are 14 residues in the CDR3. V lost 5 bases, J lost 7 bases, and 8 bases stayed unmatched. CDR1 and CDR2 from the germline V gene are PRHDT and FYEKMQ (reference sequence). DNA of the CDR3: TGTGCCAGCAGCCACGGACAGGGGAGAGATGAAGCTTTCTTT. Its translation is CASSHGQGRDEAFF.

The chain couples TRBV7-9 to TRBJ2-5; D possibly matches TRBD1 or TRBD2 (6 bases each). CDR3 size: 15 residues. Germline CDR1 reads SEHNR; CDR2 reads FQNEAQ (reference sequence). Trimming left V 3 bases short and J 2 bases short, with 13 bases between. The CDR3: CASSLGEDRQETQYF. The CDR3 nucleotides are TGTGCCAGCAGCTTGGGGGAGGACAGACAAGAGACCCAGTACTTC.

The chain recombines TRBV24-1 with TRBJ1-5; D not resolved. The V end was cut by 5 bases, the J end by 0 bases, with 7 bases between. Germline V CDR1 and CDR2: KGHDR, SFDVKD. CDR3 size: 14 residues. CDR3 bases: TGTGCCACCAGTGGGCAGAATAGCAATCAGCCCCAGCATTTT. This encodes CATSGQNSNQPQHF.

The genes are TRBV20-1 and TRBJ2-5; D gene uncertain. The CDR3 length is 14 residues. The germline V and J ends were trimmed by 4 bases and 5 bases, with 17 bases remaining between them. CDR1 DFQATT and CDR2 SNEGSKA come from the germline V gene (reference sequence). CDR3 protein: CSAKTGLAGETQYF. The DNA of the CDR3 is TGCAGTGCTAAGACGGGCCTGGCCGGGGAGACCCAGTACTTC.

This clonotype was seen only once. The conserved phenylalanine or tryptophan is not found at the CDR3 terminus, so this likely reflects a read error. This chain uses TRBV7-2 with TRBJ2-3; D possibly uses TRBD1 or TRBD2 (5 bases each). The ends were cut back, 5 bases at V and 0 bases at J, with 9 bases in the middle. The CDR3 loop spans 14 amino acids. The germline CDR1 and CDR2 sequences are SGHTA and FQGNSA. The CDR3 sequence: CASSGTASTDTQYS. The CDR3 bases are TGTGCCAGCAGCGGGACGGCTAGCACAGATACGCAGTATTCT.

This rearrangement joins TRBV14 to TRBJ2-3, with D tentatively TRBD2 (6 bases). The CDR3 contains 14 residues. Trimming removed 4 bases from V and 2 bases from J, with 10 bases in between. The germline gives CDR1 SGHDN, CDR2 FVKESK. The CDR3 DNA follows: TGTGCCAGCAGCCGCGGGACTTTCACAGATACGCAGTATTTT. Translation: CASSRGTFTDTQYF.

This clonotype has only a few counts. J is TRBJ2-5 and V is TRBV7-3; D is uncertain. Germline CDR1 and CDR2: SGHTA and FQGTGA. The CDR3 covers 10 residues. The V end lost 2 bases, the J end lost 9 bases, and 4 bases lay between the germline ends. CDR3 loop: CASSLPPQYF. CDR3 sequence (DNA): TGTGCCAGCAGCTTACCGCCCCAGTACTTC.

This clonotype was seen a handful of times. The chain joins TRBV14 to TRBJ1-2; D call uncertain. The CDR3 contains 15 residues. Trimming pared 0 bases from V and 4 bases from J, leaving 12 bases between. Germline V gives CDR1 SGHDN, CDR2 FVKESK. This CDR3 reads CASSQDRISGYGYTF. CDR3 DNA sequence: TGTGCCAGCAGCCAAGATCGGATTTCGGGCTATGGCTACACCTTC.

The gene calls are TRBV12-3 or TRBV12-4 and TRBJ2-7, with 8 bases that match TRBD1. V lost 6 bases to trimming and J lost 9 bases; unmatched junction nucleotides: 10. CDR3 size: 13 residues. CDR3 residues: CASSTDREGGQYF. CDR3 nucleotide sequence: TGTGCCAGCAGCACGGACAGGGAAGGTGGGCAGTACTTC.

The CDR3 region is CASSYSGTPVETQYF. For the CDR3, the DNA is TGTGCCAGCAGTTACTCAGGGACGCCGGTTGAGACCCAGTACTTC. The genes are TRBV6-6 and TRBJ2-5; D assignment may be TRBD1 or TRBD2 (5 bases each). The CDR3 has 15 residues. Germline V CDR1 and CDR2: MNHNY, SVGAGI (reference sequence). With 0 bases removed from V and 5 bases from J, the gap between germline ends came to 13 bases.

The rearrangement uses TRBV6-2 or TRBV6-3 and TRBJ1-4; D is possibly TRBD1 (5 bases). CDR3 length: 15 residues. Germline loops: CDR1 MNHEY, CDR2 SVGEGT. The ends were cut back, 6 bases at V and 8 bases at J, with 19 bases in the middle. The CDR3 DNA follows: TGTGCCAGCAGCCCCAGGGCTCAAGCAGGCGAAAAACTGTTTTTT. This gives the protein CASSPRAQAGEKLFF.

The chain couples TRBV7-9 to TRBJ1-4; TRBD1 matches 7 bases. The germline V gene has CDR1 SEHNR and CDR2 FQNEAQ (reference sequence). V was clipped by 5 bases and J by 2 bases; unmatched bases: 8. The CDR3 is made up of 16 amino acids. The chain's CDR3 is CASSLGTAPTNEKLFF. CDR3 in DNA: TGTGCCAGCAGCCTTGGGACAGCACCTACTAATGAAAAACTGTTTTTT.

J is TRBJ2-7 and V is TRBV5-1; 9 bases fit TRBD2. The J call could be wrong; TRBJ2-1 is a better fit for the DNA end. Germline loops: CDR1 SGHRS, CDR2 YFSETQ. The CDR3 spans 15 residues. CDR3 amino acids: CASSVISGGGDEQFF. Written as DNA, the CDR3 is TGCGCCAGCAGCGTTATTAGCGGGGGAGGGGATGAGCAGTTCTTC.

In regard to this clonotype: It may be a read error: a sequence one base away is much more abundant. This chain joins TRBV5-5 and TRBJ2-1; TRBD2 agrees at 7 bases. J lost 0 bases, V lost 6 bases, and 21 bases had no gene match. This CDR3 is 20 amino acids long. Germline V gene lookup returns CDR1 SGHKS and CDR2 YYEKEE (reference sequence). The CDR3 region has the DNA TGTGCCAGCACCGGAGCCGGTGAACTAGCGACCTGGAGCTCCTACAATGAGCAGTTCTTC. Protein sequence: CASTGAGELATWSSYNEQFF.

There are a few counts of this clonotype. The CDR3 sequence: CAISGRDQETQYF. The CDR3 DNA reads as TGTGCCATCAGTGGCAGGGACCAAGAGACCCAGTACTTC. The genes are TRBV10-3 and TRBJ2-5; a possible D gene is TRBD1 (5 bases). Germline V CDR1 and CDR2: ENHRY, SYGVKD. The CDR3 sequence is 13 residues long. V shed 4 bases and J shed 0 bases, with 6 bases lying between them.

With respect to this clonotype: The junction departs from the called germline gene at one end, perhaps through a read error. The chain uses TRBV18 and TRBJ1-2; TRBD1 is a possible D gene (5 bases). The CDR3 consists of 14 residues. Looked up from germline, CDR1 is KGHSH and CDR2 is LQKENI. The DNA for the CDR3 is TGTGCCAGCCCACCAGAGGCAGGGCGCTATGGCTACACCTTC. This encodes CASPPEAGRYGYTF.